At least ten counts were recorded for the clone carrying this T cell receptor (beta chain). This entry belongs to a study of T-cell reconstitution after alpha-beta-depleted transplantation in children. A TCRbeta library incorporating unique molecular identifiers was prepared. TCRdb analysed the PCR reads with MiXCR anew, one entry per CDR3 protein. The profile covers a few hundred thousand distinct CDR3 sequences, with approximately 9.7% appearing a single time and 5.1% taken by the ten largest. Germline lookup yields CDR1 SGHAT and CDR2 FQNNGV. There are 22 residues in the CDR3. The trim removed 1 base at V and 0 bases at J, leaving 21 bases unmatched.

The V gene is TRBV11-2, the J gene TRBJ2-3; 8 bases match TRBD2. The sequenced sample was PBMCs from the stem cell graft donor, obtained from the stem cell graft. The TCR sequence derives from a human donor who donated a stem cell graft to a child with SCID. The CDR3 DNA is TGTGCCAGCAGCTTAGGTCGGCGTCTTGGTAGCGGGGCGTTCTCTAGCACAGATACGCAGTATTTT. As protein: CASSLGRRLGSGAFSSTDTQYF.